The 32 T cell receptor beta chains below come from one sample, sequenced in a study of PD-L1 blockade in urothelial cancer. Some clones are missing from TCRdb's copy, which holds only in-frame ones; the method was immunoSEQ multiplex PCR. The sample yields roughly 100,000 clones, approximately 87% seen once. Noted time point: peripheral blood 6 weeks after treatment start. Sample: PBMCs, taken around atezolizumab (anti-PD-L1) treatment. Source of these receptors: a man between 65 and 80 years old with urothelial cancer.

The V gene is TRBV5-8, the J gene TRBJ2-6; 7 nucleotides line up with TRBD1. Germline CDR1 is SGHTS and CDR2 is YDEGEE. With V trimmed by 2 bases and J by 5 bases, 4 bases remained unmatched. The CDR3 sequence is 15 residues long. The CDR3 sequence is CASSFGQDRANVLTF. The DNA of the CDR3 is TGTGCCAGCAGCTTCGGACAGGATCGGGCCAACGTCCTGACTTTC.

J is TRBJ2-5 and V is TRBV7-2; D call uncertain. Germline CDR1 and CDR2: SGHTA and FQGNSA. The CDR3 covers 13 residues. The V end was cut by 2 bases, the J end by 5 bases, with 9 bases between. CDR3 protein: CASSLMPRETQYF. The CDR3 DNA sequence: TGTGCCAGCAGCTTAATGCCCCGGGAGACCCAGTACTTC.

In DNA form, the CDR3 reads TGTGCCAGCAGCCCCCCGGACAGGGTTTTCGACGAGCAGTACTTC. It encodes CASSPPDRVFDEQYF. V usage is TRBV6-1 and J usage is TRBJ2-7; TRBD1 matches at 8 bases. The trim removed 6 bases at V and 5 bases at J, leaving 12 bases unmatched. From germline, CDR1 is MNHNS and CDR2 SASEGT. CDR3 length: 15 residues.

This clone has only a few counts. In nucleotides, the CDR3 is TGTGCCAGCAGCCGGGACATAGGGCGGACTGAAGCTTTCTTT. It codes for CASSRDIGRTEAFF. The chain has TRBV7-8 and TRBJ1-1, with a tentative D call TRBD1 (6 bases). Germline V gene sequence: CDR1 SGHVS, CDR2 FQNEAQ. V lost 5 bases and J 5 bases, leaving 15 bases between the germline ends. The CDR3 spans 14 residues.

V gene TRBV2 combines with J gene TRBJ2-3; TRBD1 agrees at 9 bases. The V and J ends lost 8 bases and 2 bases, in that order; junction bases with no gene match: 5. The CDR3 runs 14 residues. Germline assignment: CDR1 SNHLY and CDR2 FYNNEI. DNA for the CDR3: TGTGCCAGCCGGACAGGGGAGGACACAGATACGCAGTATTTT. Amino acid sequence: CASRTGEDTDTQYF.

The chain carries TRBV6-1 and TRBJ1-2, with 9 bases fitting TRBD1. Germline CDR1 reads MNHNS; CDR2 reads SASEGT. This CDR3 comprises 15 residues. The V gene end was trimmed by 0 bases and the J gene end by 4 bases; junction bases not matched to a gene: 3. CDR3 loop: CASSEAGTGTYGYTF. As DNA, the CDR3 is TGTGCCAGCAGTGAAGCGGGGACAGGGACCTATGGCTACACCTTC.

The chain joins TRBV19 to TRBJ2-3; TRBD2 agrees at 11 bases. The ends lost 3 bases at V and 6 bases at J; junction bases unmatched: 11. Germline V gene lookup returns CDR1 LNHDA and CDR2 SQIVND (reference sequence). The CDR3 covers 17 residues. For the CDR3, the DNA is TGTGCCAGTAGTATGATTAGCGGGGGGGCAGCAGGGGATACGCAGTATTTT. This gives the protein CASSMISGGAAGDTQYF.

The rearrangement uses TRBV30 and TRBJ2-5; TRBD2 matches at 10 bases. Germline V gives CDR1 GTSNPN, CDR2 SVGIG (reference sequence). The CDR3 has 15 amino acids. J gave up 4 bases and V 3 bases, and 8 bases lay outside the gene matches. CDR3 nucleotide sequence: TGTGCCTGGAGCCCCGAGGTAGCGGGAGGAGAGACCCAGTACTTC. It is translated as CAWSPEVAGGETQYF.

V usage is TRBV11-3 and J usage is TRBJ2-5; D is unresolved. CDR3 length equals 14 residues. Trimming shortened V by 0 bases and J by 3 bases, and 8 bases separated the two germline ends. CDR1 SGHNT and CDR2 YENEEA come from the germline V gene. The CDR3 bases are TGTGCCAGCAGCTTAGAAACCAGTAAAGAGACCCAGTACTTC. As protein: CASSLETSKETQYF.

This sequence joins TRBV28 and TRBJ2-2; TRBD1 is a possible D gene (5 bases). The CDR3 covers 15 residues. Deletions cut 6 bases from V and 1 base from J, with 12 bases between. The germline CDR1 and CDR2 sequences are MDHEN and SYDVKM. The CDR3 coding sequence is TGTGCCAGCAGCCGCGCGACAGAGAACACCGGGGAGCTGTTTTTT. Translating gives CASSRATENTGELFF.

The rearrangement uses TRBV30 and TRBJ1-3; D may be TRBD1 (5 bases). The CDR3 extends over 15 amino acids. The V end lost 1 base, the J end lost 1 base, and 11 bases lay between the germline ends. The germline CDR1 and CDR2 sequences are GTSNPN and SVGIG (reference sequence). CDR3 bases: TGTGCCTGGAGTGAGATGACAGTGTCTGGAAACACCATATATTTT. Protein sequence: CAWSEMTVSGNTIYF.

The chain employs TRBV4-2 and TRBJ2-7; the match to TRBD2 covers 13 bases. J gave up 3 bases and V 5 bases, and 1 base lay outside the gene matches. The length of the CDR3 is 14 residues. Germline CDR1 reads LGHNA; CDR2 reads YNFKEQ. The chain's CDR3 is CASSTSGGDYEQYF. Here the CDR3 DNA reads TGTGCCAGCAGCACTAGCGGGGGGGACTACGAGCAGTACTTC.

The chain joins TRBV5-1 to TRBJ2-3; 9 bases align to TRBD2. Germline-derived CDR1 and CDR2 are SGHRS and YFSETQ. This CDR3 is 15 amino acids long. V lost 5 bases and J lost 3; bases outside the gene matches: 7. The CDR3 region is CASSGAGGQTDTQYF. CDR3 coding DNA: TGCGCCAGCAGTGGGGCGGGAGGGCAGACAGATACGCAGTATTTT.

The chain uses TRBV7-6 and TRBJ1-3; no clear D. The CDR3 covers 15 residues. Germline assignment: CDR1 SGHVS and CDR2 FNYEAQ. Trimming stripped 1 base from V and 0 bases from J, with 7 bases between. CDR3 amino acids: CASSLGRISGNTIYF. DNA for the CDR3: TGTGCCAGCAGCTTAGGGAGGATCTCTGGAAACACCATATATTTT.

The J gene is TRBJ1-2, the V gene TRBV7-2; tentatively, D is TRBD1 (5 bases). Per the germline V gene, CDR1 is SGHTA and CDR2 is FQGNSA. The CDR3 is made up of 15 amino acids. The ends were cut back, 7 bases at V and 6 bases at J, with 21 bases in the middle. The DNA of the CDR3 is TGTGCCAGCACCCCAGGCGGGGCGAGGGGAGATGGCTACACCTTC. Translation: CASTPGGARGDGYTF.

This rearrangement joins TRBV28 to TRBJ1-2; the match to TRBD1 covers 10 bases. The germline CDR1 and CDR2 sequences are MDHEN and SYDVKM. This CDR3 region has 14 residues. V was pared by 6 bases and J by 5 bases, with 6 bases of the junction left unmatched. The CDR3 spells CASRPPGQGYGYTF. In DNA, the CDR3 is TGTGCCAGCAGGCCTCCGGGACAGGGGTATGGCTACACCTTC.

The chain's CDR3 is CASSEVGANTEAFF. The CDR3 coding sequence is TGTGCCAGCAGTGAAGTGGGAGCGAACACTGAAGCTTTCTTT. The gene calls are TRBV2 and TRBJ1-1; the D is unclear. The V and J ends lost 1 base and 1 base respectively, with 7 bases between them. CDR1 is SNHLY and CDR2 is FYNNEI in the germline V gene. The CDR3 consists of 14 residues. The variable domain in full, completed from reference TRBV2 and TRBJ1-1, reads EPEVTQTPSHQVTQMGQEVILRCVPISNHLYFYWYRQILGQKVEFLVSFYNNEISEKSEIFDDQFSVERPDGSNFTLKIRSTKLEDSAMYFCASSEVGANTEAFFGQGTRLTVV.

This clone is labeled medium-sized. This sequence joins TRBV6-1 and TRBJ2-7, with D possibly TRBD2 on 5 matching bases. The V gene's germline CDR1 is MNHNS and CDR2 SASEGT. V was shortened by 1 base and J by 6 bases, with 13 bases between the two germline ends. This CDR3 has 14 residues. The CDR3 sequence is CASSEVVEGSEQYF. The CDR3 coding sequence is TGTGCCAGCAGTGAAGTTGTAGAGGGCAGCGAGCAGTACTTC.

The rearrangement uses TRBV27 and TRBJ2-7; 13 bases map to TRBD2. Germline V gene lookup returns CDR1 MNHEY and CDR2 SMNVEV (reference sequence). The CDR3 is made up of 16 amino acids. V trimming: 7 bases; J trimming: 4 bases; junction bases outside the gene matches: 10. The CDR3 protein is CASTFSGLAGVYEQYF. The DNA of the CDR3 is TGTGCCAGCACCTTCTCCGGACTAGCGGGAGTTTACGAGCAGTACTTC.

The chain couples TRBV18 to TRBJ1-1; weak D call: TRBD1 (5 bases). Germline V CDR1 and CDR2: KGHSH, LQKENI. The CDR3 has 15 amino acids. V gave up 3 bases and J gave up 1 base, with 12 bases separating them. The CDR3 DNA reads TGTGCCAGCTCACCCGAAGACAGCAGGAACACTGAAGCTTTCTTT. Translation: CASSPEDSRNTEAFF.

The chain uses TRBV15 and TRBJ1-6; D is ambiguous. CDR1 is LNHNV and CDR2 is YYDKDF in the germline V gene (reference sequence). V gave up 10 bases and J gave up 0 bases, with 7 bases separating them. The CDR3 has 13 residues. This CDR3 reads CASSSSYNSPLHF. The CDR3 DNA reads as TGTGCCAGTTCGAGCTCCTATAATTCACCCCTCCACTTT.

This chain joins TRBV5-4 and TRBJ2-2, with 8 bases fitting TRBD1. V trimming: 4 bases; J trimming: 2 bases; junction bases outside the gene matches: 7. Per the germline V gene, CDR1 is SGHNT and CDR2 is YYREEE (reference sequence). This CDR3 contains 16 residues. CDR3 residues: CASSVPGQANTGELFF. The DNA of the CDR3 is TGTGCCAGCAGCGTTCCGGGACAGGCCAACACCGGGGAGCTGTTTTTT.

The chain recombines TRBV11-3 with TRBJ2-5; possibly TRBD2 for D (5 bases). V lost 8 bases, J lost 2 bases, and 9 bases lay in between. Germline V gene data show CDR1 as SGHNT and CDR2 as YENEEA. The CDR3 extends over 12 amino acids. The CDR3 here is CASGAVQETQYF. CDR3 DNA: TGTGCCAGCGGAGCGGTTCAAGAGACCCAGTACTTC. The full variable domain, rest sourced from reference TRBV11-3 and TRBJ2-5, is EAGVVQSPRYKIIEKKQPVAFWCNPISGHNTLYWYLQNLGQGPELLIRYENEEAVDDSQLPKDRFSAERLKGVDSTLKIQPAELGDSAVYLCASGAVQETQYFGPGTRLLVL.

This clone was detected once. The rearrangement links TRBV5-4 to TRBJ1-2; perhaps TRBD1 as D (6 bases). This CDR3 is 15 amino acids long. The germline V and J ends were trimmed by 1 base and 8 bases, with 18 bases remaining between them. The germline V gene encodes CDR1 SGHNT and CDR2 YYREEE (reference sequence). Here the CDR3 reads CASSLPDGGLVGYTF. The CDR3 coding sequence is TGTGCCAGCAGCTTGCCCGACGGGGGGCTAGTAGGCTACACCTTC.

The chain couples TRBV19 to TRBJ2-7; the D gene is possibly TRBD2 (5 bases). The CDR3 totals 13 residues. Germline CDR1 LNHDA, CDR2 SQIVND (reference sequence). V lost 3 bases, J lost 3 bases, and 9 bases lay in between. CDR3 protein: CASSISGNYEQYF. The CDR3 region has the DNA TGTGCCAGTAGTATTTCCGGGAACTACGAGCAGTACTTC.

A few counts support this clone. The chain is built from TRBV5-6 and TRBJ1-2; 9 bases are shared with TRBD1. The germline gives CDR1 SGHDT, CDR2 YYEEEE. V shed 3 bases and J 3 bases; nucleotides not matched to a gene: 6. The CDR3 totals 15 residues. The CDR3 bases are TGTGCCAGCAGCTCCCGGGACAGGGTCGACTATGGCTACACCTTC. Residues: CASSSRDRVDYGYTF.

This chain links TRBV18 with TRBJ1-2; TRBD1 might be the D (6 bases). CDR1 and CDR2 (germline): KGHSH, LQKENI. The CDR3 length is 13 residues. Trimming removed 2 bases at V and 4 bases at J, with 8 bases between. Here the CDR3 DNA reads TGTGCCAGCTCACCAATACAGGGCTATGGCTACACCTTC. It yields the protein CASSPIQGYGYTF.

The chain has TRBV7-7 and TRBJ2-5; tentatively, D is TRBD1 (7 bases). Germline V CDR1 and CDR2: SSHAT, FNYEAQ (reference sequence). The CDR3 consists of 13 residues. V was clipped by 5 bases and J by 3 bases, with 10 bases between them. The CDR3 DNA reads TGTGCCAGCAGCGCAGGGGGGAAAGAGACCCAGTACTTC. Protein: CASSAGGKETQYF.

This chain uses TRBV5-1 with TRBJ2-5, with TRBD2 matching 8 bases. Germline loops: CDR1 SGHRS, CDR2 YFSETQ. V was clipped by 4 bases and J by 1 base; unmatched bases: 9. The CDR3 length is 16 residues. The CDR3 spells CASSPHRSGGQETQYF. The CDR3 DNA follows: TGCGCCAGCAGCCCCCATAGGAGCGGGGGCCAAGAGACCCAGTACTTC.

The rearrangement uses TRBV7-8 and TRBJ1-1; the D is unclear. The length of the CDR3 is 16 residues. Germline loops: CDR1 SGHVS, CDR2 FQNEAQ. Trimming left V 5 bases short and J 6 bases short, with 22 bases between. In DNA form, the CDR3 reads TGTGCCAGCAGCCCCACCCTTGTCGGAGGGCGGGCTGAAGCTTTCTTT. Protein product: CASSPTLVGGRAEAFF.

J is TRBJ1-2 and V is TRBV5-4; no firm D call. The germline V and J ends were trimmed by 1 base and 8 bases, with 12 bases remaining between them. CDR1 and CDR2 from the germline V gene are SGHNT and YYREEE (reference sequence). This CDR3 contains 13 residues. This chain's CDR3 is CASSLFGPGGYTF. CDR3 bases: TGTGCCAGCAGCTTGTTCGGCCCCGGGGGCTACACCTTC. The whole variable domain, remainder taken from reference TRBV5-4 and TRBJ1-2, is ETGVTQSPTHLIKTRGQQVTLRCSSQSGHNTVSWYQQALGQGPQFIFQYYREEENGRGNFPPRFSGLQFPNYSSELNVNALELDDSALYLCASSLFGPGGYTFGSGTRLTVV.

With regard to this clone: The sample carries other DNA sequences with the same CDR3. This chain connects TRBV29-1 to TRBJ2-1, with TRBD2 matching 8 bases. J was trimmed by 4 bases and V by 5 bases; bases with no gene match: 7. The CDR3 is 14 amino acids. Germline-derived CDR1 and CDR2 are SQVTM and ANQGSEA. CDR3 nucleotide sequence: TGCAGCGTTCCTACTAGCGGAGCGTACAATGAGCAGTTCTTC. It specifies CSVPTSGAYNEQFF.